The 13 T cell receptor beta chains in this list originate from one sample, sequenced in a study of OX40 agonist ivuxolimab in advanced cancers. The method was immunoSEQ multiplex PCR; TCRdb's version includes in-frame clones alone and lacks a portion of them. Of 32,000 or so clones listed, approximately 80% are singletons. Source: CD4+ or CD8+ T cells sorted from blood, taken in a trial of the OX40 agonist ivuxolimab. The receptor set was obtained from an adult with an advanced solid tumor such as melanoma, head and neck, liver or kidney cancer.

The V gene is TRBV4-1, the J gene TRBJ1-6; perhaps TRBD1 as D (6 bases). The CDR3 is 17 amino acids. From germline, CDR1 is MGHRA and CDR2 YSYEKL. Between the trimmed V and J ends, which lost 0 bases and 4 bases, there was a span of 13 bases. The CDR3 sequence is CASSQEEPQGYNSPLHF. The CDR3 coding sequence is TGCGCCAGCAGCCAAGAAGAACCACAGGGTTATAATTCACCCCTCCACTTT.

The rearrangement links TRBV5-5 to TRBJ1-3; D is ambiguous. The germline CDR1 and CDR2 sequences are SGHKS and YYEKEE (reference sequence). V lost 1 base and J lost 4, with 3 bases in between. The CDR3 runs to 12 residues. The CDR3, as DNA: TGTGCCAGCAGCTTGAACGGAAACACCATATATTTT. Protein product: CASSLNGNTIYF.

The V and J genes are TRBV18 and TRBJ1-2; the D is unclear. The CDR3 runs to 13 residues. The germline V gene encodes CDR1 KGHSH and CDR2 LQKENI. V dropped 6 bases and J dropped 1 base, with 9 bases sitting between them. The CDR3 here is CASSEGYNYGYTF. The DNA of the CDR3 is TGTGCCAGCTCGGAGGGATATAACTATGGCTACACCTTC.

J is TRBJ2-5 and V is TRBV7-9, with D possibly being TRBD1 (6 bases). Germline V gene lookup returns CDR1 SEHNR and CDR2 FQNEAQ (reference sequence). The CDR3 is 15 amino acids. The ends were cut back, 1 base at V and 3 bases at J, with 12 bases in the middle. The CDR3 loop is CASSLVAAGEETQYF. In DNA, the CDR3 is TGTGCCAGCAGCTTAGTCGCTGCAGGGGAAGAGACCCAGTACTTC.

The V and J genes are TRBV4-2 and TRBJ1-2; no clear D. CDR1 is LGHNA and CDR2 is YNFKEQ in the germline V gene. Trimming took 1 base from V and 8 from J, leaving 17 bases between them. This CDR3 is built from 15 residues. The CDR3 is CASSQGSGRIGGYTF. The CDR3 nucleotides are TGTGCCAGCAGCCAAGGGTCGGGCAGGATTGGGGGCTACACCTTC.

The CDR3 region is CASSIRGTEAFF. In DNA, the CDR3 is TGTGCCAGTAGTATCCGGGGGACTGAAGCTTTCTTT. J is TRBJ1-1 and V is TRBV19, with a weak D call TRBD1 (5 bases). The CDR3 sequence is 12 residues long. Germline CDR1 is LNHDA and CDR2 is SQIVND (reference sequence). The V end lost 3 bases, the J end lost 5 bases, and 7 bases lay between the germline ends.

The rearrangement links TRBV4-3 to TRBJ1-4; 7 bases are a match to TRBD1. The CDR3 loop spans 18 amino acids. Trimming cost V 0 bases and J 4 bases; bases outside gene matches: 11. Germline V lookup: CDR1 LGHNA, CDR2 YSLEER. The CDR3 spells CASSQDLGRGDLNEKLFF. CDR3 nucleotides: TGCGCCAGCAGCCAAGATTTAGGCAGGGGGGACCTTAATGAAAAACTGTTTTTT.

The V gene is TRBV6-5, the J gene TRBJ2-7, with TRBD2 as a possible D gene (6 bases). Trimming took off 5 bases at V and 0 bases at J, with 8 bases between the two ends. Per germline, CDR1 MNHEY and CDR2 SVGAGI. The CDR3 spans 13 residues. The CDR3 spells CASSAGSSYEQYF. Written as DNA, the CDR3 is TGTGCCAGCAGTGCGGGGAGCTCCTACGAGCAGTACTTC.

This clone came up a few times. The gene calls are TRBV27 and TRBJ1-4; D ambiguous. V lost 7 bases and J 7 bases, leaving 19 bases between the germline ends. The CDR3 spans 15 residues. CDR1 is MNHEY and CDR2 is SMNVEV in the germline V gene (reference sequence). CDR3 DNA: TGTGCCAGCAAAAAAGGGTGGGGTATCCGTGAAAAACTGTTTTTT. Encoded protein: CASKKGWGIREKLFF.

The rearrangement links TRBV18 to TRBJ1-1; D is ambiguous. The CDR3 loop spans 13 amino acids. V lost 3 bases to trimming and J lost 1 base, with 6 bases between them. Germline-derived CDR1 and CDR2 are KGHSH and LQKENI. CDR3 loop: CASSPAQNTEAFF. The CDR3 region has the DNA TGTGCCAGCTCACCTGCTCAGAACACTGAAGCTTTCTTT.

The chain couples TRBV6-6 to TRBJ2-1; D gene uncertain. The CDR3 spans 14 residues. Germline loops: CDR1 MNHNY, CDR2 SVGAGI (reference sequence). Deletions cut 2 bases from V and 4 bases from J, with 9 bases between. The chain's CDR3 is CASSYGSVYNEQFF. The CDR3, as DNA: TGTGCCAGCAGTTACGGATCCGTGTACAATGAGCAGTTCTTC.

The rearrangement links TRBV6-4 to TRBJ2-3; D unclear. CDR3 length equals 15 residues. V dropped 0 bases and J dropped 5 bases, with 12 bases sitting between them. Germline V gene sequence: CDR1 MRHNA, CDR2 SNTAGT. The CDR3 nucleotides are TGTGCCAGCAGTGACTCGGCCCTGGGGAAAGATACGCAGTATTTT. It yields the protein CASSDSALGKDTQYF.

This chain links TRBV7-6 with TRBJ2-2, with 11 positions matching TRBD2. The CDR3 length is 18 residues. CDR1 is SGHVS and CDR2 is FNYEAQ in the germline V gene. J lost 3 bases, V lost 2 bases, and 8 bases had no gene match. In nucleotides, the CDR3 is TGTGCCAGCAGCTTATCCCCAGTGACTAGCGGGGACACCGGGGAGCTGTTTTTT. It encodes CASSLSPVTSGDTGELFF.